The present T cell receptor (beta chain) was sequenced within a study of persistence of HIV-infected CD4 T cells. Across the study: A median of around 8 years of suppressive ART preceded sampling.

This was the immunoSEQ version 4 assay in survey mode. Clones were read by immunoSEQ multiplex PCR, and TCRdb kept only the in-frame ones, dropping some. In the table there are 40,000 or so clones, around 90% of which are singletons. Anti-CD3/anti-CD28 beads served as a nonspecific positive control stimulus. Sorting selected CD4+ T cells upregulating both CD40 ligand and CD69. Adults with HIV-1 started suppressive ART while chronically infected. CD8+ T cells were removed from PBMCs prior to stimulation. The germline V gene has CDR1 LGHNT and CDR2 FRNRAP. The CDR3 is 17 residues long. The V segment lost 4 bases and the J segment 0 bases; nucleotides outside the gene matches: 11. As concerns this clone: Its cognate antigen is unknown.

The receptor's source is an adult man with HIV who was CMV-seropositive. The gene calls are TRBV12-5 and TRBJ1-1; 7 bases match TRBD1. Source: CD4+ T cells sorted from PBMCs after approximately 19-hour stimulation, taken from a patient who received antiretroviral therapy. The CDR3: CASGSASDRAMNTEAFF. The CDR3 region has the DNA TGTGCTAGTGGTTCGGCCTCTGACAGGGCGATGAACACTGAAGCTTTCTTT.